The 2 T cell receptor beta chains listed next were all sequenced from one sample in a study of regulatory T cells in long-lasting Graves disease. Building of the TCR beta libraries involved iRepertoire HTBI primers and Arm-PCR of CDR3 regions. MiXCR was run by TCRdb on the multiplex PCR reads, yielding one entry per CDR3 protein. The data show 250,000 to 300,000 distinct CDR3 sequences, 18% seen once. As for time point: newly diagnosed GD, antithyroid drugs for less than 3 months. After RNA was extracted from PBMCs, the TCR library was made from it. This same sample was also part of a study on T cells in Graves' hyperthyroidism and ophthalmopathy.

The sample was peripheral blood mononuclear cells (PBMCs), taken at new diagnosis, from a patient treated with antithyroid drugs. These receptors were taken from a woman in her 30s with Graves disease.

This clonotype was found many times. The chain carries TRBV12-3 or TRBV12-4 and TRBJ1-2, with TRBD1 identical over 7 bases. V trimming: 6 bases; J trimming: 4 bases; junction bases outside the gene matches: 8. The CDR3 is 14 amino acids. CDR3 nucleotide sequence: TGTGCCAGCAGCAACCTTGGACAGGCCTATGGCTACACCTTC. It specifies CASSNLGQAYGYTF.

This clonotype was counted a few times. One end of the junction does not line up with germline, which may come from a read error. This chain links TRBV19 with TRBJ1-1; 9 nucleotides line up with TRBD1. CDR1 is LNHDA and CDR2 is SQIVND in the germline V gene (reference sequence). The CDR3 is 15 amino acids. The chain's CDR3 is CASGILRDRDFEAFF. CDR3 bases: TGTGCCAGTGGTATCCTCCGGGACAGGGATTTTGAAGCTTTCTTT.